The present entry profiles one T cell receptor beta chain with its context. The data were produced by immunoSEQ multiplex PCR, yet TCRdb's version contains in-frame clones alone and is incomplete. The sample holds 60,000 to 70,000 clones; about nine tenths are singletons and the top ten take around 2.7%. This record belongs to a study of OX40 agonist ivuxolimab in advanced cancers. Germline V gives CDR1 SGHRS, CDR2 YFSETQ. With 7 bases clipped from V and 5 bases from J, the junction kept 8 bases outside the gene matches. The CDR3 is 14 amino acids. The sample consisted of CD4+ or CD8+ T cells sorted from blood, taken in a trial of the OX40 agonist ivuxolimab. The TCR originated in an adult with an advanced solid tumor such as melanoma, head and neck, liver or kidney cancer. The rearrangement joins TRBV5-1 to TRBJ1-1; 10 bases map to TRBD1. This CDR3 is CASGTGDARTEAFF. The CDR3 DNA reads TGCGCCAGCGGGACAGGGGATGCGAGGACTGAAGCTTTCTTT.